Given below is one TCR beta chain in context. This entry is derived from a study of blood T cell repertoires in COVID-19. About the study: Samples of COVID-19 (acute and convalescent) were obtained from the United States, Italy and Spain.

Authors' analysis steps: Amplifying reference gene primers gave estimates of nucleated cell counts. Here immunoSEQ multiplex PCR was the method, and the copy in TCRdb shows in-frame clones only, minus some. Clonal size and the V and J genes are those of that table, whereas D and trimming came from the DNA. The sample shows roughly 220,000 clones, about nine tenths of them seen only once. The material sequenced was peripheral blood. The clonotype comes from a man aged 25-40 years who had recovered from COVID-19.

DNA for the CDR3: TGTGCCAGCAGTGAACAAGGCCTCAGGGCTGAAGCTTTCTTT. Encoded protein: CASSEQGLRAEAFF. The chain is built from TRBV25-1 and TRBJ1-1, with D perhaps matching TRBD1 (5 bases). Germline V CDR1 and CDR2: MGHDK, SYGVNS. V was pared by 2 bases and J by 6 bases, with 13 bases between. The CDR3 runs to 14 residues. The full variable domain, in which reference TRBV25-1 and TRBJ1-1 provide the parts outside the CDR3, is EADIYQTPRYLVIGTGKKITLECSQTMGHDKMYWYQQDPGMELHLIHYSYGVNSTEKGDLSSESTVSRIRTEHFPLTLESARPSHTSQYLCASSEQGLRAEAFFGQGTRLTVV.